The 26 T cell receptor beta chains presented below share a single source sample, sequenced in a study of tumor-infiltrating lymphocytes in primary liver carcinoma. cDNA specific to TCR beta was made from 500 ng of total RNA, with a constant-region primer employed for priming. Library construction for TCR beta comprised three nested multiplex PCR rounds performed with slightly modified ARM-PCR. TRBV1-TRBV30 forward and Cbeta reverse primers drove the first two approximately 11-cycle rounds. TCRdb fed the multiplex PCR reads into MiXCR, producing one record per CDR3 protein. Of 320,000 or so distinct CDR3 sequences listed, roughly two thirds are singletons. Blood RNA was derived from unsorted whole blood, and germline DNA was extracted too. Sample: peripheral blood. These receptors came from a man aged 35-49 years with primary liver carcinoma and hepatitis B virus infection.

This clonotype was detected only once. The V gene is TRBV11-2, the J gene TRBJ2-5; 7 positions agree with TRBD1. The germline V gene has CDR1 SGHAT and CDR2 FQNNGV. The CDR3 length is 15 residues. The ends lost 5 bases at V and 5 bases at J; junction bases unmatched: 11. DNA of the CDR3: TGTGCCAGCAGCCCAGGGACAGAGGTCGCGGAGACCCAGTACTTC. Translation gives CASSPGTEVAETQYF.

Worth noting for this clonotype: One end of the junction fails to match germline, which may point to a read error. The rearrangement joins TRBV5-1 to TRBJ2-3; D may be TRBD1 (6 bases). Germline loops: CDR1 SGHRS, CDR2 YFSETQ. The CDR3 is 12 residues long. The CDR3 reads CASSLGTDTHYF. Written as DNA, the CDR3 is TGCGCCAGCAGCTTGGGGACAGATACGCATTATTTT.

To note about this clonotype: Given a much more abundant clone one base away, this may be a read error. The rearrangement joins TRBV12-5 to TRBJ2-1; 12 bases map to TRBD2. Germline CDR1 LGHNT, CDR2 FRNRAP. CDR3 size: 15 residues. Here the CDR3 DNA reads TGTGCTAGTGGCCTGGGACTAGCGGGCCGCAATGAGCAGCTCTTC. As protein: CASGLGLAGRNEQLF. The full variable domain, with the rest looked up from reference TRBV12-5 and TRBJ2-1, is DARVTQTPRHKVTEMGQEVTMRCQPILGHNTVFWYRQTMMQGLELLAYFRNRAPLDDSGMPKDRFSAEMPDATLATLKIQPSEPRDSAVYFCASGLGLAGRNEQLFGPGTRLTVL.

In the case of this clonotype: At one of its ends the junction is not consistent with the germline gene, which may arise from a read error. The CDR3 sequence: CASSFAGTGAHDQYF. DNA of the CDR3: TGTGCCAGCAGCTTTGCCGGGACAGGGGCCCACGATCAGTACTTC. J is TRBJ2-7 and V is TRBV11-1; TRBD1 agrees at 10 bases. Germline values: CDR1 SGHAT, CDR2 FQDESV (reference sequence). The CDR3 runs 15 residues.

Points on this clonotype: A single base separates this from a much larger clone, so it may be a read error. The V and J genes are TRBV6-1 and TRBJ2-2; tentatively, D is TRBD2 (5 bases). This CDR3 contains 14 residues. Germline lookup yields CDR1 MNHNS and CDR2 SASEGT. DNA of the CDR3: TGTGCCAGCAGGCTTGAGTTCAACGCCGGGGAGCCGTTTTTT. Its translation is CASRLEFNAGEPFF.

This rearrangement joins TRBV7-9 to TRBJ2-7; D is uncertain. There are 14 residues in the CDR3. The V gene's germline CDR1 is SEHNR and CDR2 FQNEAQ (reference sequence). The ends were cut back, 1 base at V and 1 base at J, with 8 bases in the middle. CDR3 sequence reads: CASSLETGSYEQYF. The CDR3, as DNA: TGTGCCAGCAGCTTAGAGACTGGATCCTACGAGCAGTACTTC.

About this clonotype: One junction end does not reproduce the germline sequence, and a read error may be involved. The DNA for the CDR3 is TGCGCCAGCAGCGACCGTGGGTCAGGGTTCTACGAGCAGTACTTC. The encoded protein is CASSDRGSGFYEQYF. The genes are TRBV5-6 and TRBJ2-7, with TRBD1 as a possible D gene (5 bases). This CDR3 has 15 residues. The V gene's germline CDR1 is SGHDT and CDR2 YYEEEE.

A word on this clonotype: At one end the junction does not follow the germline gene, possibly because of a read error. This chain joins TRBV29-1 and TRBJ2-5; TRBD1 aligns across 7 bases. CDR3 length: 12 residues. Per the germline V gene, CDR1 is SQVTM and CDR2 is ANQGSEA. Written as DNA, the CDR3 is TGCAGCGTGGGGACAGACAGGGAGACCCAGTACTTT. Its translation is CSVGTDRETQYF. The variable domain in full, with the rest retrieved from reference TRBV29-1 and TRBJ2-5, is SAVISQKPSRDICQRGTSLTIQCQVDSQVTMMFWYRQQPGQSLTLIATANQGSEATYESGFVIDKFPISRPNLTFSTLTVSNMSPEDSSIYLCSVGTDRETQYFGPGTRLLVL.

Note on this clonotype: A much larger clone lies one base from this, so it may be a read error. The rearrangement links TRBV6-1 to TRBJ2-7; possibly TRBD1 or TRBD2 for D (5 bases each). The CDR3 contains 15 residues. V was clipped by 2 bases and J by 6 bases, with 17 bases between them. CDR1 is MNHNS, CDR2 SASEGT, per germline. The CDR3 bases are TGTGCCAGCAGTGAACTACCGGGACGGGGATCCGAGCAGTACTTC. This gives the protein CASSELPGRGSEQYF.

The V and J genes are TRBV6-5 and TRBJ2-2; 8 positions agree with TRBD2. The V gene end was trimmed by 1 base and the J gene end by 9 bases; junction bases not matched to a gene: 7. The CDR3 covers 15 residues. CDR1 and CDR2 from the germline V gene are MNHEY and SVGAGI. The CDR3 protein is CASSYLPSGPRELFF. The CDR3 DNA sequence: TGTGCCAGCAGTTACTTGCCTAGCGGGCCCCGGGAGCTGTTTTTT.

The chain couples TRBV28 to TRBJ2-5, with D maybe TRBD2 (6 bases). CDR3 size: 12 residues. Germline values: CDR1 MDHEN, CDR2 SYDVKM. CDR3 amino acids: CDTVGGGETQYF. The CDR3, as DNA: TGTGACACCGTCGGGGGAGGAGAGACCCAGTACTTC.

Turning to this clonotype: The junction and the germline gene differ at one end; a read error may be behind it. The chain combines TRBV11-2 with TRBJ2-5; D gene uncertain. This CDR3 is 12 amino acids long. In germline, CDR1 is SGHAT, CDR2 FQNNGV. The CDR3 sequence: CASSDLQGTQYF. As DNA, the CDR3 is TGTGCCAGCAGCGATCTTCAAGGGACCCAGTACTTC.

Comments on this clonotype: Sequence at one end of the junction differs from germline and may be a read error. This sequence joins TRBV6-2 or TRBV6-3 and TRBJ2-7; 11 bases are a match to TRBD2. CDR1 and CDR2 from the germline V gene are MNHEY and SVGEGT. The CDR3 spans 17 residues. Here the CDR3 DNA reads TGTACCAGCACCCTAAGGTTCGAGACTAGCGGGGTTCCCGAGCAGTACTTC. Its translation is CTSTLRFETSGVPEQYF.

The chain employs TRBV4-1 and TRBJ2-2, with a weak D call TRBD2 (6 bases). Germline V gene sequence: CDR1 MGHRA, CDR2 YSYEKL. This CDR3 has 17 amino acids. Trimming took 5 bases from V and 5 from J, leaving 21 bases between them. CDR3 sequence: CASSTPSGRGGTGELFF. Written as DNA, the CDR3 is TGCGCCAGCAGCACTCCGTCCGGGAGAGGTGGAACCGGGGAGCTGTTTTTT.

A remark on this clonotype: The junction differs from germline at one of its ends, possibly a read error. This CDR3 is CASSEAGGNERLFF. DNA for the CDR3: TGTGCCAGCAGTGAGGCAGGGGGGAATGAAAGACTGTTCTTT. The genes are TRBV6-1 and TRBJ1-4, with 7 bases that match TRBD1. The CDR3 length is 14 residues. Germline CDR1 and CDR2: MNHNS and SASEGT.

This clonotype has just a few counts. The CDR3 bases are TGTGCCAGCAGCCCAATGGGGCTAGCGGGCGCAGATACGCAGTATTTT. Protein product: CASSPMGLAGADTQYF. The genes are TRBV7-9 and TRBJ2-3; the match to TRBD2 covers 8 bases. This CDR3 has 16 residues. With V trimmed by 5 bases and J by 4 bases, 11 bases remained unmatched. The germline gives CDR1 SEHNR, CDR2 FQNEAQ (reference sequence).

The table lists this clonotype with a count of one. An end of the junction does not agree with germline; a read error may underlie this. In nucleotides, the CDR3 is TGTGTCAGCAGCCTATATTCCGGGCAGGCAGCTTTCTTT. Protein: CVSSLYSGQAAFF. This chain uses TRBV11-2 with TRBJ1-1; no clear D. The germline CDR1 and CDR2 sequences are SGHAT and FQNNGV. The CDR3 spans 13 residues.

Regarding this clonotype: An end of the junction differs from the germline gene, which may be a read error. CDR3 sequence (DNA): TGTGCCAGCACCCCGAGGTCCCGGGGAGATAGTCAGTCCCAGCATTTT. As protein: CASTPRSRGDSQSQHF. The J gene is TRBJ1-5, the V gene TRBV6-2 or TRBV6-3, with D hard to call. CDR1 and CDR2 (germline): MNHEY, SVGEGT. CDR3 length: 16 amino acids.

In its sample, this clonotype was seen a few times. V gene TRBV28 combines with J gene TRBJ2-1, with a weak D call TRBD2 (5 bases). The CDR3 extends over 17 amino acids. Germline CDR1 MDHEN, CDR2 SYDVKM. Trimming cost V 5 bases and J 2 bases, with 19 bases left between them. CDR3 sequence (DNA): TGTGCCAGCAGTGCCGGTCGTAATACTAGAGCCTACAATGAGCAGTTCTTC. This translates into CASSAGRNTRAYNEQFF.

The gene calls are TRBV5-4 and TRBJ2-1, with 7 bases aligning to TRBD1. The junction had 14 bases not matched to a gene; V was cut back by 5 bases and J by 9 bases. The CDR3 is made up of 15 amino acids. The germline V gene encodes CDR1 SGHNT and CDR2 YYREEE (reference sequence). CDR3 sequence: CASSHPTGKFGEQFF. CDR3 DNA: TGTGCCAGCAGTCACCCGACAGGGAAATTCGGTGAGCAGTTCTTC.

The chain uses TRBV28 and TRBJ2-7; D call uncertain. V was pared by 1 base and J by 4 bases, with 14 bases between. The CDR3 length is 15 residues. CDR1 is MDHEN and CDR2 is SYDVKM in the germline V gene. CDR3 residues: CASSLSAESPYEQYF. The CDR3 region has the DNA TGTGCCAGCAGTTTATCCGCGGAGTCCCCTTACGAGCAGTACTTC.

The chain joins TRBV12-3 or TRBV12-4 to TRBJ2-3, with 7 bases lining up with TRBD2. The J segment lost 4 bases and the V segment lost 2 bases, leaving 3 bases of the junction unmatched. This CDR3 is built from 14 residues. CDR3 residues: CASSLCGRPDTQYF. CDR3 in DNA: TGTGCCAGCAGTTTATGCGGGAGACCAGATACGCAGTATTTT.

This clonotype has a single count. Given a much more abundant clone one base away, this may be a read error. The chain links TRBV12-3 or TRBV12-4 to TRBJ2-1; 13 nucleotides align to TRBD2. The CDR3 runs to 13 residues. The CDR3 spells CVSSSGLAGVQFF. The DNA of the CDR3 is TGTGTCAGCAGTTCAGGACTAGCGGGAGTTCAGTTCTTC.

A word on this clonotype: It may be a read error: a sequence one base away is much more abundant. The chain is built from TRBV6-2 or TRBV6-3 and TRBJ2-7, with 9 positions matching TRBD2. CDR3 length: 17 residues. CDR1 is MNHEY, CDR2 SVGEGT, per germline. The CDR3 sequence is CANSYSLAGLSSYEQYF. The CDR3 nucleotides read TGTGCCAACAGTTACTCGCTAGCGGGACTAAGCTCCTACGAGCAGTACTTC.

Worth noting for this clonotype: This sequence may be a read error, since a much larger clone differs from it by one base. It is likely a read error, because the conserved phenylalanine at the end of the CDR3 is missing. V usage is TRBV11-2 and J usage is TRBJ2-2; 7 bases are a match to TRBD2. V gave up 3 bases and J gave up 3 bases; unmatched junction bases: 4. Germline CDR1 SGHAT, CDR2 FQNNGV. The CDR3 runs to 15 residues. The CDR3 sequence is CASSFSGSYTGELFS. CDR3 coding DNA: TGTGCCAGCAGCTTTAGCGGGTCCTACACCGGGGAGCTGTTTTCT.

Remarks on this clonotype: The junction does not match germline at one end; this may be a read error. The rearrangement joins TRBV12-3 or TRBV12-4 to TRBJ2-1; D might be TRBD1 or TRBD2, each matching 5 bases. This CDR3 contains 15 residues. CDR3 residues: CASSSTGLGQNEHFF. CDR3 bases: TGTGCCAGCAGTTCCACAGGACTGGGCCAGAATGAGCATTTCTTC.